One sample yielded the 30 T cell receptor beta chains listed below, sequenced in a study of cytomegalovirus exposure and HLA in healthy donors. This PCR relied on a set of 60 Vbeta primers and 13 Jbeta primers. The protocol was immunoSEQ multiplex PCR, while the TCRdb copy is restricted to in-frame clones and leaves out a portion. Of hundreds of thousands of clones in the sample, over 80% were seen once. Input material: PBMCs. The source of these receptors is a middle-aged man in good health and CMV-seropositive.

The chain uses TRBV4-1 and TRBJ2-7; D possibly corresponds to TRBD2 (6 bases). Germline V gene data show CDR1 as MGHRA and CDR2 as YSYEKL. This CDR3 comprises 16 residues. Trimming pared 3 bases from V and 2 bases from J, leaving 17 bases between. The CDR3 nucleotides read TGCGCCAGCAGCCAGTTGCCGGGACTCATCCCCTACGAGCAGTACGTC. Translation: CASSQLPGLIPYEQYV.

The V gene is TRBV10-2, the J gene TRBJ1-5, with 10 bases that match TRBD1. The CDR3 is 13 residues long. The germline V gene encodes CDR1 WSHSY and CDR2 SAAADI. The trim removed 9 bases at V and 6 bases at J, leaving 5 bases unmatched. CDR3 sequence reads: CASWTGGSQPQHF. CDR3 bases: TGCGCCAGTTGGACAGGGGGTTCTCAGCCCCAGCATTTT.

This clone was detected once. V usage is TRBV7-9 and J usage is TRBJ2-7; D perhaps matches TRBD1 (6 bases). CDR1 SEHNR and CDR2 FQNEAQ come from the germline V gene (reference sequence). V was clipped by 5 bases and J by 2 bases, with 22 bases between them. The CDR3 is made up of 17 amino acids. CDR3 bases: TGTGCCAGCAGCCTATCGGACAGCGTAACCATCGCCTACGAGCAGTACGTC. This sequence encodes CASSLSDSVTIAYEQYV.

This chain joins TRBV18 and TRBJ1-3; no reliable D call. V was cut by 4 bases and J by 0 bases, with 16 bases left in between. In germline, CDR1 is KGHSH, CDR2 LQKENI. CDR3 length: 17 residues. CDR3 in amino acids: CASSREIRPLSGNTIYF. The CDR3 nucleotides are TGTGCCAGCTCACGGGAGATAAGGCCGCTCTCTGGAAACACCATATATTTT.

The V gene is TRBV14, the J gene TRBJ2-1; a weak D match, TRBD1 (6 bases). V shed 0 bases and J shed 6 bases, with 12 bases lying between them. CDR3 size: 15 residues. Per the germline V gene, CDR1 is SGHDN and CDR2 is FVKESK. CDR3 protein: CASSQERDIFNEQFF. The DNA of the CDR3 is TGTGCCAGCAGCCAAGAACGGGACATCTTCAATGAGCAGTTCTTC.

This clone was counted only a few times. The chain couples TRBV5-4 to TRBJ2-3, with 12 bases matching TRBD2. This CDR3 has 15 residues. CDR1 is SGHNT and CDR2 is YYREEE in the germline V gene (reference sequence). The trim removed 4 bases at V and 3 bases at J, leaving 3 bases unmatched. The CDR3 DNA follows: TGTGCCAGCAGCACGACTAGCGGGAGTACAGATACGCAGTATTTT. It encodes CASSTTSGSTDTQYF.

The genes are TRBV9 and TRBJ1-1; D might be TRBD1 (5 bases). V dropped 0 bases and J dropped 1 base, with 7 bases sitting between them. Germline CDR1 is SGDLS and CDR2 is YYNGEE. This CDR3 is 14 amino acids long. The CDR3 DNA reads TGTGCCAGCAGCGTAGAACAGGAGAACACTGAAGCTTTCTTT. As protein: CASSVEQENTEAFF.

The chain couples TRBV4-1 to TRBJ2-2; D perhaps matches TRBD2 (6 bases). V lost 6 bases to trimming and J lost 4 bases, with 12 bases between them. The CDR3 runs 14 residues. Germline V gene lookup returns CDR1 MGHRA and CDR2 YSYEKL. The CDR3: CASSNPGVTGELFF. Written as DNA, the CDR3 is TGCGCCAGCAGTAACCCGGGAGTCACCGGGGAGCTGTTTTTT.

This chain connects TRBV10-2 to TRBJ2-3; 11 positions agree with TRBD2. Trimming took 9 bases from V and 6 from J; bases not matched to a gene: 11. Germline V gene data show CDR1 as WSHSY and CDR2 as SAAADI. This CDR3 region has 15 residues. CDR3 DNA sequence: TGCGCCAGTAACCCGGGACTAGCGGACTGGGATACGCAGTATTTT. Translating it yields CASNPGLADWDTQYF.

This chain uses TRBV6-1 with TRBJ1-2; D ambiguous. The CDR3 runs 14 residues. V was clipped by 3 bases and J by 3 bases, with 11 bases between them. Germline-derived CDR1 and CDR2 are MNHNS and SASEGT. This CDR3 reads CASSDPGFDYGYTF. The CDR3 DNA reads as TGTGCCAGCAGTGATCCGGGTTTTGACTATGGCTACACCTTC.

This clone was found a few times. V gene TRBV27 combines with J gene TRBJ2-7; 8 bases fit TRBD1. CDR3 length: 12 residues. The V gene's germline CDR1 is MNHEY and CDR2 SMNVEV (reference sequence). Trimming took 5 bases from V and 7 from J; bases not matched to a gene: 4. Here the CDR3 reads CASSRTGGEQYF. The CDR3 bases are TGTGCCAGCAGTCGAACAGGGGGTGAGCAGTACTTC.

The V and J genes are TRBV28 and TRBJ2-1; 8 bases map to TRBD1. Germline lookup yields CDR1 MDHEN and CDR2 SYDVKM. The CDR3 totals 15 residues. The junction had 10 bases not matched to a gene; V was cut back by 5 bases and J by 7 bases. The CDR3 sequence is CASSPTTGVGNEQFF. The CDR3 nucleotides read TGTGCCAGCAGTCCCACGACAGGGGTCGGGAATGAGCAGTTCTTC.

The CDR3 spells CASSQSAGINQPQHF. The CDR3 DNA follows: TGTGCCAGCAGCCAATCGGCAGGAATCAATCAGCCCCAGCATTTT. V and J are TRBV16 and TRBJ1-5, with no clear D. V was clipped by 0 bases and J by 3 bases, with 9 bases between them. Germline lookup yields CDR1 KGHSY and CDR2 FQNENV. This CDR3 spans 15 amino acids.

The chain recombines TRBV28 with TRBJ1-5; D gene unclear. V lost 4 bases, J lost 2 bases, and 9 bases lay in between. The CDR3 sequence is 14 residues long. The germline CDR1 and CDR2 sequences are MDHEN and SYDVKM. The CDR3 reads CASSWSLGNQPQHF. In nucleotides, the CDR3 is TGTGCCAGCAGTTGGAGCTTGGGCAATCAGCCCCAGCATTTT.

The gene calls are TRBV10-2 and TRBJ2-5; D unresolved. The CDR3 has 13 amino acids. The germline V and J ends were trimmed by 2 bases and 0 bases, with 4 bases remaining between them. Germline CDR1 is WSHSY and CDR2 is SAAADI. The DNA for the CDR3 is TGCGCCAGCAGTGAGGAGAACCAAGAGACCCAGTACTTC. Protein product: CASSEENQETQYF.

This clone appeared a single time. The chain uses TRBV6-1 and TRBJ1-1, with no clear D. The CDR3 contains 13 residues. The germline V and J ends were trimmed by 6 bases and 1 base, with 9 bases remaining between them. From germline, CDR1 is MNHNS and CDR2 SASEGT. The CDR3 here is CASRREWNTEAFF. The CDR3 bases are TGTGCCAGCAGGAGGGAGTGGAACACTGAAGCTTTCTTT.

The V call is TRBV29-1, the J call TRBJ1-2, with D maybe TRBD1 (5 bases). The V end was cut by 6 bases, the J end by 6 bases, with 11 bases between. Germline CDR1 SQVTM, CDR2 ANQGSEA. This CDR3 comprises 11 residues. The CDR3 loop reads CSVGRVDGYTF. The DNA for the CDR3 is TGCAGCGTAGGCAGGGTGGATGGCTACACCTTC.

The chain employs TRBV5-1 and TRBJ2-5; possibly TRBD2 for D (6 bases). Trimming shortened V by 0 bases and J by 1 base, and 10 bases separated the two germline ends. This CDR3 is 15 amino acids long. Germline V lookup: CDR1 SGHRS, CDR2 YFSETQ. CDR3 amino acids: CASSLAVAAQETQYF. CDR3 sequence (DNA): TGCGCCAGCAGCTTGGCCGTAGCGGCCCAAGAGACCCAGTACTTC.

The rearrangement links TRBV18 to TRBJ1-4; D may be TRBD1 (6 bases). V lost 3 bases and J 6 bases, leaving 8 bases between the germline ends. CDR3 length equals 13 residues. Germline assignment: CDR1 KGHSH and CDR2 LQKENI. The CDR3 DNA reads TGTGCCAGCTCACCTGGACAGTATGAAAAACTGTTTTTT. The encoded protein is CASSPGQYEKLFF.

This chain uses TRBV7-3 with TRBJ1-1; tentative D call: TRBD1 (6 bases). V lost 5 bases to trimming and J lost 0 bases, with 13 bases between them. The CDR3 is made up of 15 amino acids. Germline V CDR1 and CDR2: SGHTA, FQGTGA. CDR3 in DNA: TGTGCCAGCAGCCTTCGCAGGGGCATGAACACTGAAGCTTTCTTT. Translation gives CASSLRRGMNTEAFF.

The chain uses TRBV7-2 and TRBJ2-7, with D possibly being TRBD2 (5 bases). V was trimmed by 7 bases and J by 6 bases, leaving 16 bases between them. The CDR3 consists of 13 residues. Germline CDR1 and CDR2: SGHTA and FQGNSA. CDR3 sequence: CASTPLARGEQYF. Here the CDR3 DNA reads TGTGCCAGCACCCCTCTAGCTCGGGGCGAGCAGTACTTC.

V gene TRBV7-9 combines with J gene TRBJ2-1; D is unresolved. Germline V lookup: CDR1 SEHNR, CDR2 FQNEAQ (reference sequence). CDR3 length equals 13 residues. With 8 bases removed from V and 0 bases from J, the gap between germline ends came to 8 bases. Here the CDR3 reads CASATGSYNEQFF. CDR3 nucleotide sequence: TGTGCCAGCGCGACGGGCTCCTACAATGAGCAGTTCTTC. The full variable domain, in which reference TRBV7-9 and TRBJ2-1 provide the parts outside the CDR3, is DTGVSQNPRHKITKRGQNVTFRCDPISEHNRLYWYRQTLGQGPEFLTYFQNEAQLEKSRLLSDRFSAERPKGSFSTLEIQRTEQGDSAMYLCASATGSYNEQFFGPGTRLTVL.

The chain carries TRBV5-4 and TRBJ2-1; 8 bases are shared with TRBD2. V lost 0 bases and J lost 1; bases outside the gene matches: 6. The V gene's germline CDR1 is SGHNT and CDR2 YYREEE (reference sequence). This CDR3 is 17 amino acids long. The chain's CDR3 is CASSLGTGGWSYNEQFF. The CDR3 DNA sequence: TGTGCCAGCAGCTTGGGGACGGGGGGGTGGTCCTACAATGAGCAGTTCTTC.

The chain links TRBV7-7 to TRBJ2-1, with TRBD2 matching 11 bases. The CDR3 loop spans 15 amino acids. CDR1 is SSHAT, CDR2 FNYEAQ, per germline (reference sequence). V shed 5 bases, J shed 9 bases, and the junction held 9 bases outside the gene matches. The CDR3 DNA reads TGTGCCAGCAGCGCCGCACTAGCGGGAGCCGGTGAGCAGTTCTTC. Amino acids: CASSAALAGAGEQFF.

The chain is built from TRBV12-5 and TRBJ2-3; 9 nucleotides match TRBD2. The CDR3 loop spans 16 amino acids. V was pared by 5 bases and J by 0 bases, with 6 bases of the junction left unmatched. CDR1 and CDR2 from the germline V gene are LGHNT and FRNRAP. DNA for the CDR3: TGTGCTAGTGGTAGCGGGAGGCCCTCTAGCACAGATACGCAGTATTTT. Protein product: CASGSGRPSSTDTQYF.

The rearrangement uses TRBV5-1 and TRBJ2-2, with 7 nucleotides matching TRBD1. The germline V gene encodes CDR1 SGHRS and CDR2 YFSETQ. The trim removed 1 base at V and 6 bases at J, leaving 3 bases unmatched. The CDR3 spans 14 residues. The DNA for the CDR3 is TGCGCCAGCAGCTTGATTACAGGGGCCGGGGAGCTGTTTTTT. Its translation is CASSLITGAGELFF.

The J gene is TRBJ2-5, the V gene TRBV6-6; D is unresolved. V was trimmed by 5 bases and J by 5 bases, leaving 9 bases between them. The CDR3 spans 12 residues. Looked up from germline, CDR1 is MNHNY and CDR2 is SVGAGI (reference sequence). CDR3 DNA sequence: TGTGCCAGCAGTACATCCGGGGAGACCCAGTACTTC. It translates to CASSTSGETQYF.

V usage is TRBV6-5 and J usage is TRBJ2-7; 9 bases align to TRBD1. CDR3 length equals 16 residues. Germline loops: CDR1 MNHEY, CDR2 SVGAGI. V gave up 0 bases and J gave up 5 bases; unmatched junction bases: 8. CDR3 bases: TGTGCCAGCAGTTACTCATGGACAGGGGCTACCCACGAGCAGTACTTC. Protein sequence: CASSYSWTGATHEQYF.

Regarding this clone: Other DNA sequences in this specimen translate into the identical CDR3. This chain uses TRBV18 with TRBJ2-3, with 11 bases lining up with TRBD2. Germline V CDR1 and CDR2: KGHSH, LQKENI. This CDR3 comprises 16 residues. Trimming cost V 3 bases and J 6 bases; bases outside gene matches: 8. The CDR3 bases are TGTGCCAGCTCACCCCCCGGACTAGCGGGCGCTGATACGCAGTATTTT. This sequence encodes CASSPPGLAGADTQYF.

This clone was found a few times. This chain's CDR3 is CASSSNYGYTF. The DNA for the CDR3 is TGTGCCAGCAGCTCGAACTATGGCTACACCTTC. The rearrangement links TRBV7-9 to TRBJ1-2; no reliable D call. Germline values: CDR1 SEHNR, CDR2 FQNEAQ (reference sequence). The CDR3 consists of 11 residues. The V end was cut by 4 bases, the J end by 2 bases, with 2 bases between. The full variable domain, with the rest looked up from reference TRBV7-9 and TRBJ1-2, is DTGVSQNPRHKITKRGQNVTFRCDPISEHNRLYWYRQTLGQGPEFLTYFQNEAQLEKSRLLSDRFSAERPKGSFSTLEIQRTEQGDSAMYLCASSSNYGYTFGSGTRLTVV.